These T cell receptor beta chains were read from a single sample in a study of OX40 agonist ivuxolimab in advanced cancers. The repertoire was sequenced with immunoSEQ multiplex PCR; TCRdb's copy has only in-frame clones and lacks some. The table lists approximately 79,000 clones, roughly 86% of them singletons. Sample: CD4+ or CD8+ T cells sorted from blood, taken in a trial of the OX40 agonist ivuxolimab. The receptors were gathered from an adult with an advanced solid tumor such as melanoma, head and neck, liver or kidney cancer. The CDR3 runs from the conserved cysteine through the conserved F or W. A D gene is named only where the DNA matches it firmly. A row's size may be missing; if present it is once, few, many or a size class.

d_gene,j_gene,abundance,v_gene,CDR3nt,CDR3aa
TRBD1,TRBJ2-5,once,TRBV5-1,TGCGCCAGCACCGGGCAGGGACAGGGGGAGACCCAGTACTTC,CASTGQGQGETQYF
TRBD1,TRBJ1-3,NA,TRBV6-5,TGTGCCAGCAGCCCGACAGGGAAGGGAAACACCATATATTTT,CASSPTGKGNTIYF
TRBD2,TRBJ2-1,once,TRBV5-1,TGCGCCAGCAGCCCCCGGGAAGCGGGGGCCCGATCGAGCTCCTACAATGAGCAGTTCTTC,CASSPREAGARSSSYNEQFF
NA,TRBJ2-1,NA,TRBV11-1,TGTGCCAGCTCCCCGGGGATTAGGGATGAGCAGTTCTTC,CASSPGIRDEQFF
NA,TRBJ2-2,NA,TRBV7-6,TGTGCCAGCAGCTCTACCTCGAACACCGGGGAGCTGTTTTTT,CASSSTSNTGELFF
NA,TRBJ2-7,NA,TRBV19,TGTGCCAGTAGTATACAGCGGGCCCCCTACGAGCAGTACTTC,CASSIQRAPYEQYF
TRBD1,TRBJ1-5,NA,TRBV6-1,TGTGCCAGCAGCGAGGGACAGCCCCAGGAGCCCCAGCATTTT,CASSEGQPQEPQHF
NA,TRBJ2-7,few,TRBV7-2,TGTGCCAGCAGCTTAGGTGGATCAACAGATTACGAGCAGTACTTC,CASSLGGSTDYEQYF
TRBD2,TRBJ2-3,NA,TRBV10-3,TGTGCCATCAGTGAGACTAGCGGCACAGATACGCAGTATTTT,CAISETSGTDTQYF
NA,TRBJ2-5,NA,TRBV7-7,TGTGCCAGCAGCTCCTCTCTGGGGTCCCCAGAGACCCAGTACTTC,CASSSSLGSPETQYF
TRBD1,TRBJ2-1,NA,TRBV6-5,TGTGCCAGCAGTTACCACGACAGGGACTACAATGAGCAGTTCTTC,CASSYHDRDYNEQFF
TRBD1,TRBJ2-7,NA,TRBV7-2,TGTGCCAGCAGCTACACCCGGGACAGGGGCTACGAGCAGTACTTC,CASSYTRDRGYEQYF
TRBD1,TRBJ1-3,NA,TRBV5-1,TGCGCCAGCAGCCCCGGGACAGTTGGAAACACCATATATTTT,CASSPGTVGNTIYF
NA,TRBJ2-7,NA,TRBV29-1,TGCAGCGTTGAGGGCCAGGGACAATACGAGCAGTACTTC,CSVEGQGQYEQYF
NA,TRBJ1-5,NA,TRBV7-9,TGTGCCAGCAGGGGGGACGGGAATCAGCCCCAGCATTTT,CASRGDGNQPQHF